These 24 T cell receptor beta chains originate from one sample sequenced in a study of cytomegalovirus exposure and HLA in healthy donors. The PCR employed 60 Vbeta primers together with 13 Jbeta primers. Libraries were prepared by immunoSEQ multiplex PCR; TCRdb keeps only in-frame clonotypes and omits some of them. Seen here are roughly 110,000 clones, roughly 82% observed once, and the top ten hold 2% to 3%. The source material was PBMCs. These receptors came from a man aged 25 to 45 in good health and CMV-seropositive.

The chain uses TRBV2 and TRBJ1-2; possible D gene TRBD1, 5 bases. Germline values: CDR1 SNHLY, CDR2 FYNNEI. Deletions cut 6 bases from V and 7 bases from J, with 15 bases between. The CDR3 has 13 residues. CDR3 residues: CASSRDREAGYTF. In nucleotides, the CDR3 is TGTGCCAGCAGCCGGGACCGGGAGGCTGGCTACACCTTC.

This clone was detected only once. V gene TRBV5-1 combines with J gene TRBJ1-2, with 10 bases lining up with TRBD1. J gave up 8 bases and V 0 bases, and 4 bases lay outside the gene matches. CDR1 and CDR2 from the germline V gene are SGHRS and YFSETQ. This CDR3 is 14 amino acids long. For the CDR3, the DNA is TGCGCCAGCAGCTTGGAGACAGGGGGCTGGGGCTACACCTTC. Translation gives CASSLETGGWGYTF.

In this sample, this clone turned up once. The chain uses TRBV11-3 and TRBJ2-7; the match to TRBD1 covers 11 bases. The germline gives CDR1 SGHNT, CDR2 YENEEA. The length of the CDR3 is 15 residues. J gave up 3 bases and V 5 bases, and 6 bases lay outside the gene matches. CDR3 protein: CASSPRTGGIYEQYF. The CDR3 region has the DNA TGTGCCAGCAGCCCACGGACAGGGGGCATCTACGAGCAGTACTTC.

This clone was observed a few times. This rearrangement joins TRBV6-6 to TRBJ1-4; 9 positions agree with TRBD1. Germline assignment: CDR1 MNHNY and CDR2 SVGAGI (reference sequence). The CDR3 loop spans 16 amino acids. After removal of 5 bases from V and 0 bases from J, the junction contained 4 bases not matched to a gene. CDR3 sequence: CASSPWTGATNEKLFF. CDR3 in DNA: TGTGCCAGCAGTCCTTGGACAGGGGCAACTAATGAAAAACTGTTTTTT.

The chain couples TRBV9 to TRBJ1-1; 10 bases align to TRBD1. V lost 3 bases to trimming and J lost 4 bases; unmatched junction nucleotides: 6. CDR3 length: 15 residues. Per the germline V gene, CDR1 is SGDLS and CDR2 is YYNGEE. CDR3 amino acids: CASSATWTGGTEAFF. Written as DNA, the CDR3 is TGTGCCAGCAGCGCCACTTGGACAGGGGGCACTGAAGCTTTCTTT.

This clone was observed a few times. V usage is TRBV6-5 and J usage is TRBJ2-2; a weak D match, TRBD1 (5 bases). CDR1 and CDR2 from the germline V gene are MNHEY and SVGAGI. The ends were cut back, 4 bases at V and 8 bases at J, with 14 bases in the middle. The CDR3 is made up of 14 amino acids. The CDR3 sequence is CASSFRREPGELFF. CDR3 nucleotides: TGTGCCAGCAGTTTTCGCAGGGAACCGGGGGAGCTGTTTTTT.

This rearrangement joins TRBV11-2 to TRBJ2-5, with 8 bases identical to TRBD2. The V segment lost 0 bases and the J segment 7 bases; nucleotides outside the gene matches: 7. The CDR3 spans 15 residues. Germline CDR1 is SGHAT and CDR2 is FQNNGV. In DNA, the CDR3 is TGTGCCAGCAGCTTAGAAGGTACTAGCGGCGGGACCCAGTACTTC. It specifies CASSLEGTSGGTQYF.

The genes are TRBV11-2 and TRBJ2-1, with a weak D call TRBD1 (7 bases). Looked up from germline, CDR1 is SGHAT and CDR2 is FQNNGV. The V end lost 3 bases, the J end lost 3 bases, and 21 bases lay between the germline ends. CDR3 length: 18 residues. The CDR3 region is CASSLDRLEGTFYNEQFF. In DNA, the CDR3 is TGTGCCAGCAGCTTGGACAGGCTGGAGGGGACGTTCTACAATGAGCAGTTCTTC.

The gene calls are TRBV21-1 and TRBJ2-3; TRBD1, the table's D call, was not compared with the DNA. TRBV21-1 corresponds to a pseudogene. The CDR3 is made up of 16 amino acids. DNA of the CDR3: TGTGCCAGCAGCAAATACAGGGTCCCCAGCACAGATACGCAGTATTTT. Translating gives CASSKYRVPSTDTQYF.

CDR3 loop: CAISRGISYEQYF. The DNA for the CDR3 is TGTGCCATCAGCCGGGGGATCTCCTACGAGCAGTACTTC. The V call is TRBV10-3, the J call TRBJ2-7; TRBD2 might be the D (6 bases). Germline assignment: CDR1 ENHRY and CDR2 SYGVKD. The CDR3 spans 13 residues. Trimming pared 6 bases from V and 0 bases from J, leaving 9 bases between.

V usage is TRBV7-9 and J usage is TRBJ2-1; D gene uncertain. Trimming removed 1 base from V and 8 bases from J, with 12 bases in between. CDR3 length: 14 residues. Germline-derived CDR1 and CDR2 are SEHNR and FQNEAQ (reference sequence). The CDR3 DNA reads TGTGCCAGCAGCTTAGTAGTCTTGCTCCATGAGCAGTTCTTC. Translation: CASSLVVLLHEQFF.

This clone was recorded a few times. This rearrangement joins TRBV19 to TRBJ2-2; possibly TRBD1 for D (5 bases). Trimming took off 5 bases at V and 4 bases at J, with 14 bases between the two ends. The CDR3 spans 15 residues. Germline CDR1 LNHDA, CDR2 SQIVND (reference sequence). CDR3 in amino acids: CASSLLGLGTGELFF. In DNA, the CDR3 is TGTGCCAGTAGTCTCTTGGGGCTTGGCACCGGGGAGCTGTTTTTT.

V gene TRBV7-6 combines with J gene TRBJ2-5, with unresolved D. This CDR3 is 13 amino acids long. Germline V lookup: CDR1 SGHVS, CDR2 FNYEAQ. V was trimmed by 1 base and J by 4 bases, leaving 7 bases between them. The CDR3 DNA follows: TGTGCCAGCAGCTTAGTAGATGGAGAGACCCAGTACTTC. Its translation: CASSLVDGETQYF.

The chain uses TRBV6-1 and TRBJ2-3; 10 bases are a match to TRBD2. V was clipped by 4 bases and J by 3 bases; unmatched bases: 7. The CDR3 runs to 16 residues. The germline gives CDR1 MNHNS, CDR2 SASEGT. CDR3 sequence (DNA): TGTGCCAGCAGTGCCCAGCGGGGGGGCCCAACAGATACGCAGTATTTT. Amino acid sequence: CASSAQRGGPTDTQYF.

The chain is built from TRBV5-4 and TRBJ2-7; the match to TRBD1 covers 7 bases. The germline CDR1 and CDR2 sequences are SGHNT and YYREEE (reference sequence). The length of the CDR3 is 15 residues. V lost 9 bases and J lost 6; bases outside the gene matches: 18. CDR3 protein: CATQRYRGTSGEQYF. DNA of the CDR3: TGTGCCACCCAGCGGTACAGGGGCACTTCAGGCGAGCAGTACTTC.

The chain uses TRBV30 and TRBJ2-7; D is possibly TRBD2 (6 bases). CDR3 length: 15 amino acids. Trimming pared 1 base from V and 2 bases from J, leaving 15 bases between. The germline CDR1 and CDR2 sequences are GTSNPN and SVGIG (reference sequence). The CDR3 loop is CAWSGDSGVAYEQYF. The CDR3 nucleotides read TGTGCCTGGAGTGGGGACTCCGGGGTAGCCTACGAGCAGTACTTC.

The chain links TRBV6-5 to TRBJ1-1; D ambiguous. Per the germline V gene, CDR1 is MNHEY and CDR2 is SVGAGI. V was shortened by 5 bases and J by 6 bases, with 16 bases between the two germline ends. This CDR3 spans 14 amino acids. The CDR3 reads CASSPTSEVSEAFF. CDR3 in DNA: TGTGCCAGCAGTCCGACATCGGAGGTTTCTGAAGCTTTCTTT.

The chain has TRBV5-4 and TRBJ2-6; 8 nucleotides line up with TRBD1. This CDR3 is 17 amino acids long. The ends lost 2 bases at V and 1 base at J; junction bases unmatched: 5. Germline loops: CDR1 SGHNT, CDR2 YYREEE (reference sequence). CDR3 in amino acids: CASSFGQGTSGANVLTF. CDR3 nucleotide sequence: TGTGCCAGCAGCTTTGGACAGGGCACGTCTGGGGCCAACGTCCTGACTTTC.

J is TRBJ2-6 and V is TRBV18; D gene ambiguous. The CDR3 contains 16 residues. Germline CDR1 and CDR2: KGHSH and LQKENI. V gave up 3 bases and J gave up 9 bases, with 18 bases separating them. The CDR3 region is CASSPVSAPTNNVLTF. Here the CDR3 DNA reads TGTGCCAGCTCACCGGTCAGTGCCCCCACCAACAACGTCCTGACTTTC.

Worth noting for this clone: Other DNA sequences of this sample code for an identical CDR3. The genes are TRBV5-1 and TRBJ2-5; TRBD1 aligns across 7 bases. Germline CDR1 reads SGHRS; CDR2 reads YFSETQ. The CDR3 extends over 14 amino acids. V was clipped by 3 bases and J by 2 bases; unmatched bases: 4. CDR3 nucleotide sequence: TGCGCCAGCAGCTCGGGGACAGTTCAAGAGACCCAGTACTTC. Its translation is CASSSGTVQETQYF.

The chain is built from TRBV21-1 and TRBJ1-2; TRBD1 is the table's D call, not checked against the DNA. TRBV21-1 is a pseudogene. The CDR3 consists of 14 residues. The CDR3 sequence: CASSKAATNYGYTF. In DNA, the CDR3 is TGTGCCAGCAGCAAAGCCGCGACAAACTATGGCTACACCTTC.

In its sample, this clone was seen once. The chain uses TRBV11-3 and TRBJ2-3, with 9 bases aligning to TRBD2. The germline V gene encodes CDR1 SGHNT and CDR2 YENEEA. Trimming cost V 4 bases and J 2 bases; bases outside gene matches: 4. The CDR3 sequence is 15 residues long. CDR3 DNA sequence: TGTGCCAGCAGCTCCCTAGCGGGAACCACAGATACGCAGTATTTT. It encodes CASSSLAGTTDTQYF.

The genes are TRBV6-1 and TRBJ1-2; D remains unclear. The germline V and J ends were trimmed by 5 bases and 3 bases, with 7 bases remaining between them. CDR1 and CDR2 (germline): MNHNS, SASEGT. The CDR3 is 12 amino acids. CDR3 region: CASSSEDYGYTF. The CDR3, as DNA: TGTGCCAGCAGTTCCGAGGACTATGGCTACACCTTC.

The CDR3 here is CASSITGAGRVSPLHF. The CDR3 DNA sequence: TGTGCCAGTAGTATTACAGGGGCAGGGCGTGTATCACCCCTCCACTTT. The chain combines TRBV19 with TRBJ1-6; TRBD1 aligns across 7 bases. The length of the CDR3 is 16 residues. V lost 3 bases and J lost 10; bases outside the gene matches: 12. The V gene's germline CDR1 is LNHDA and CDR2 SQIVND (reference sequence).